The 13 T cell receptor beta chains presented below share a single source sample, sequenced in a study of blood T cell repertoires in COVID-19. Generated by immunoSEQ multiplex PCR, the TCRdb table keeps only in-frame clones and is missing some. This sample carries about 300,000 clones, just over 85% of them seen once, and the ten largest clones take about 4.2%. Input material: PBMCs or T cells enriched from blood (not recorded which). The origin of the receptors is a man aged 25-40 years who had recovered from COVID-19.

In nucleotides, the CDR3 is TGTGCCAGCGGCCAAGGAGTGTCCGAGCAGTACTTC. Translation: CASGQGVSEQYF. V gene TRBV6-5 combines with J gene TRBJ2-7; unclear D gene. There are 12 residues in the CDR3. The V and J ends lost 8 bases and 6 bases respectively, with 14 bases between them. Germline CDR1 MNHEY, CDR2 SVGAGI.

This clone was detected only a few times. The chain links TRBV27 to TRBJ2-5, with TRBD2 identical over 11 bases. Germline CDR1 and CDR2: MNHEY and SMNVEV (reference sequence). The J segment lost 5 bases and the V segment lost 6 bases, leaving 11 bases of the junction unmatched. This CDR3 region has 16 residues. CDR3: CASRASLAGDLETQYF. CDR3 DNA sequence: TGTGCCAGCAGGGCCTCACTAGCGGGAGACTTGGAGACCCAGTACTTC.

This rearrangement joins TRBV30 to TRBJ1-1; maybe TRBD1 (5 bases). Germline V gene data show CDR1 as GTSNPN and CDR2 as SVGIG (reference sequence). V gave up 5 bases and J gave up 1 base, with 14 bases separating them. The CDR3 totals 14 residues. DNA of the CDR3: TGTGCCTGGGGGGGAGGGTGGTCGAACACTGAAGCTTTCTTT. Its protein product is CAWGGGWSNTEAFF.

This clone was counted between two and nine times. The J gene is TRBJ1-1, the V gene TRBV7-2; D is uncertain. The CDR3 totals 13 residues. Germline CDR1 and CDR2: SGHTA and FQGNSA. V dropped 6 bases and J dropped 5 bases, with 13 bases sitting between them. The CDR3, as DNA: TGTGCCAGCAGTGGTATCCAGGTTACTGAAGCTTTCTTT. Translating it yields CASSGIQVTEAFF.

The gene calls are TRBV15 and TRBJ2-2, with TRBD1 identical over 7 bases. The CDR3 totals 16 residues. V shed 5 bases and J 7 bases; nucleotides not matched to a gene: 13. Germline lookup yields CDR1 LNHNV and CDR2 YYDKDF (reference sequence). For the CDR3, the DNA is TGTGCCACCAGCCATAGACAGGGCCTGGTTGGCGGGGAGCTGTTTTTT. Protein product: CATSHRQGLVGGELFF.

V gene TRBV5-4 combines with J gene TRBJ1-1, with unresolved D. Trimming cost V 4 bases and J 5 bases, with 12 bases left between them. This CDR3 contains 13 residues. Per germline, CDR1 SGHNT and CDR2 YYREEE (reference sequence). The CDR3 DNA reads TGTGCCAGCAGCCTAGGCGGTCGTACTGAAGCTTTCTTT. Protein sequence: CASSLGGRTEAFF.

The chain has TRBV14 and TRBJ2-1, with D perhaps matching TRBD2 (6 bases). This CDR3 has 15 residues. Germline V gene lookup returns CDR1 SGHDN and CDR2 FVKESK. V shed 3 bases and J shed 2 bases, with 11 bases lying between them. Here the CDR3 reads CASSQLGGTYNEQFF. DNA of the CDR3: TGTGCCAGCAGCCAGCTCGGGGGAACCTACAATGAGCAGTTCTTC.

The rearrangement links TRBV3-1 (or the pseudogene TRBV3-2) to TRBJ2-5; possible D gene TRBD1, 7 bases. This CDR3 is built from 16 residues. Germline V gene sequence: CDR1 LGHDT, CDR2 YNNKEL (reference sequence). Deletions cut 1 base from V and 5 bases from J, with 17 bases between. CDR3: CASSQVDRDSTETQYF. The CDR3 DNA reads TGTGCCAGCAGCCAAGTAGACAGGGACTCGACGGAGACCCAGTACTTC.

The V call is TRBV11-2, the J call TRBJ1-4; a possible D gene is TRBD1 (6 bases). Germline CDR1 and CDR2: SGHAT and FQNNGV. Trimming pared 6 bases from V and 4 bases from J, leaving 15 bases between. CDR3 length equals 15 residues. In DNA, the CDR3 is TGTGCCAGCAGTTCCAAGGACAGCTATAATGAAAAACTGTTTTTT. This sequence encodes CASSSKDSYNEKLFF. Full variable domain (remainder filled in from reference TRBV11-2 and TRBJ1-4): EAGVAQSPRYKIIEKRQSVAFWCNPISGHATLYWYQQILGQGPKLLIQFQNNGVVDDSQLPKDRFSAERLKGVDSTLKIQPAKLEDSAVYLCASSSKDSYNEKLFFGSGTQLSVL.

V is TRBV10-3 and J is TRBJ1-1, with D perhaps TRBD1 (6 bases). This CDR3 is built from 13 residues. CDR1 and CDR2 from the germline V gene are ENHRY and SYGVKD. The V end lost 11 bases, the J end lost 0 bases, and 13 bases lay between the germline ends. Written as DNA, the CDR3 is TGTGCCTCGAGCCGACAGGTGAACACTGAAGCTTTCTTT. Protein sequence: CASSRQVNTEAFF.

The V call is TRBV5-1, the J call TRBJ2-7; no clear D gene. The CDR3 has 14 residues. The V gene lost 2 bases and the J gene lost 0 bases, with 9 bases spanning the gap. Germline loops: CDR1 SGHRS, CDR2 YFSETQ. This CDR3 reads CASSFAARSYEQYF. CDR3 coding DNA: TGCGCCAGCAGCTTCGCAGCGCGCTCCTACGAGCAGTACTTC. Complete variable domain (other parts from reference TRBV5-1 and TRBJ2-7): KAGVTQTPRYLIKTRGQQVTLSCSPISGHRSVSWYQQTPGQGLQFLFEYFSETQRNKGNFPGRFSGRQFSNSRSEMNVSTLELGDSALYLCASSFAARSYEQYFGPGTRLTVT.

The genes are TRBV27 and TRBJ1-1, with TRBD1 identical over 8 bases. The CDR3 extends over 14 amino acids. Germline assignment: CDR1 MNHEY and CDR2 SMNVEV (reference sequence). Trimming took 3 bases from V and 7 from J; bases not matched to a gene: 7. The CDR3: CASSFQGARVEAFF. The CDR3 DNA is TGTGCCAGCAGTTTCCAGGGGGCGCGGGTTGAAGCTTTCTTT.

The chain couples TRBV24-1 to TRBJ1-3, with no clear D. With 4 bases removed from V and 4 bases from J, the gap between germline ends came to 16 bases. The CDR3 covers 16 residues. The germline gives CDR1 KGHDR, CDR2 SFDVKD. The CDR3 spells CATSDPNSPGGNTIYF. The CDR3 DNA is TGTGCCACCAGTGACCCGAACAGCCCTGGGGGAAACACCATATATTTT.